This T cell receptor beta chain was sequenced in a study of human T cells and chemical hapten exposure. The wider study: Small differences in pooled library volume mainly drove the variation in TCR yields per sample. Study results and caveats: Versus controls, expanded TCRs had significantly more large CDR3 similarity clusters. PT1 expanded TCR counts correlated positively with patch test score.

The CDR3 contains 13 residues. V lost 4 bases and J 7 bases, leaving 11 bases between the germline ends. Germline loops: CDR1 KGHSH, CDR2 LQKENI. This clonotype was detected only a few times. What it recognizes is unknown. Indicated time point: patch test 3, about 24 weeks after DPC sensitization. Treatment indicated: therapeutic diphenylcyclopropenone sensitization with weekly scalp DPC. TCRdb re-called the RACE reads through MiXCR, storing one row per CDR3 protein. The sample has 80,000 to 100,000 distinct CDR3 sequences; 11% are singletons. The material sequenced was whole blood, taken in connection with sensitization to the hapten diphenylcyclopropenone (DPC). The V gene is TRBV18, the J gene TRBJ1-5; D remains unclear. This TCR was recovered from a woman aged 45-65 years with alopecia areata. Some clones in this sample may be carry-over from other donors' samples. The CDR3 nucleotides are TGTGCCAGCTCACAGGGATCAGAACAGCCCCAGCATTTT. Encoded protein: CASSQGSEQPQHF. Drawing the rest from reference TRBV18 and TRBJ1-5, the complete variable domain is NAGVMQNPRHLVRRRGQEARLRCSPMKGHSHVYWYRQLPEEGLKFMVYLQKENIIDESGMPKERFSAEFPKEGPSILRIQQVVRGDSAAYFCASSQGSEQPQHFGDGTRLSIL.